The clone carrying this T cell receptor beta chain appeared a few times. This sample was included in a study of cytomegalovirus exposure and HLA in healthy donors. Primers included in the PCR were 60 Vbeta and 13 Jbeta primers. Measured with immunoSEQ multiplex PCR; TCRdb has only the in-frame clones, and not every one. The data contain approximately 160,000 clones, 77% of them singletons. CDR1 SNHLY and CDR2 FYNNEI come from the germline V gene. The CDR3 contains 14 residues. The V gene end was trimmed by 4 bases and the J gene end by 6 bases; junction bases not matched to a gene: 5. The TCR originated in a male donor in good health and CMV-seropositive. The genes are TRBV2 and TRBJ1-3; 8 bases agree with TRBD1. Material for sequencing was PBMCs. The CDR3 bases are TGTGCCAGCAGTGTAAGGACAGGGCAAAACACCATATATTTT. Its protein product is CASSVRTGQNTIYF.